These 32 T cell receptor beta chains were all obtained from the same sample, sequenced in a study of blood T cell repertoires in COVID-19 (TCRdb year 2020). Receptor amplification or capture employed the immunoSEQ multiplex PCR assay. TCRdb took this table from immuneACCESS and kept in-frame rearrangements with V and J called. Such tables lack part of the clones; where checked against another copy, unresolved V genes explain under half of the gap, and the rest is unexplained. The sample table holds approximately 90,000 clones, of which approximately 86% were seen once. Of the sample, more than 1% is held by the ten largest clones. The source material was peripheral blood. The source of these receptors is an elderly man with active or convalescent COVID-19.

The chain joins TRBV20-1 to TRBJ1-1; D ambiguous. CDR3 length: 11 residues. Germline CDR1 and CDR2: DFQATT and SNEGSKA (reference sequence). The ends were cut back, 6 bases at V and 7 bases at J, with 12 bases in the middle. Here the CDR3 DNA reads TGCAGTGCCCGGGATCTATTTGAAGCTTTCTTT. This gives the protein CSARDLFEAFF.

V gene TRBV6-6 combines with J gene TRBJ2-7; 7 bases map to TRBD2. Germline V gene lookup returns CDR1 MNHNY and CDR2 SVGAGI (reference sequence). The CDR3 contains 15 residues. V gave up 7 bases and J gave up 1 base; unmatched junction bases: 10. In DNA, the CDR3 is TGTGCCAGCACCCCGGGACTAACACTTTCCTACGAGCAGTACTTC. This encodes CASTPGLTLSYEQYF.

The V gene is TRBV5-6, the J gene TRBJ2-1; 14 positions match TRBD2. This CDR3 has 15 residues. V shed 4 bases and J 10 bases; nucleotides not matched to a gene: 7. Per germline, CDR1 SGHDT and CDR2 YYEEEE. The DNA of the CDR3 is TGTGCCAGCAGCCGTCCAGGACTAGCGGGAGGAGAGCAGTTCTTC. Its translation is CASSRPGLAGGEQFF.

The rearrangement uses TRBV11-2 and TRBJ1-1; D perhaps matches TRBD1 (6 bases). CDR3 size: 15 residues. V lost 5 bases and J lost 5, with 18 bases in between. Looked up from germline, CDR1 is SGHAT and CDR2 is FQNNGV. The CDR3 DNA sequence: TGTGCCAGCAGCATCGAACAGGGTTTGGGGACTGAAGCTTTCTTT. Its translation is CASSIEQGLGTEAFF.

This sequence joins TRBV11-2 and TRBJ1-2; 7 bases are a match to TRBD1. V trimming: 5 bases; J trimming: 4 bases; junction bases outside the gene matches: 4. The CDR3 loop spans 13 amino acids. Germline CDR1 is SGHAT and CDR2 is FQNNGV. The CDR3 DNA reads as TGTGCCAGCAGCGCTACAGGGGCCTATGGCTACACCTTC. This codes for CASSATGAYGYTF.

V usage is TRBV4-2 and J usage is TRBJ2-5; 9 bases match TRBD2. This CDR3 spans 16 amino acids. Per the germline V gene, CDR1 is LGHNA and CDR2 is YNFKEQ. V lost 4 bases, J lost 4 bases, and 10 bases stayed unmatched. The CDR3 spells CASSRPSGTPRETQYF. The CDR3 coding sequence is TGTGCCAGCAGCCGACCTAGCGGGACACCACGAGAGACCCAGTACTTC.

The J gene is TRBJ2-3, the V gene TRBV5-8; 16 bases line up with TRBD2. The junction had 9 bases not matched to a gene; V was cut back by 7 bases and J by 1 base. Germline CDR1 SGHTS, CDR2 YDEGEE. The CDR3 has 18 residues. The CDR3 sequence: CASPTGLAGGEGTDTQYF. CDR3 coding DNA: TGTGCCAGCCCAACGGGACTAGCGGGAGGGGAGGGCACAGATACGCAGTATTTT.

This chain joins TRBV7-8 and TRBJ2-1; 8 bases match TRBD2. CDR1 is SGHVS, CDR2 FQNEAQ, per germline. CDR3 length equals 13 residues. V dropped 4 bases and J dropped 6; count of bases not matched to a gene: 2. The CDR3 reads CASSYGTSNEQFF. The CDR3 bases are TGTGCCAGCAGCTACGGGACTAGCAATGAGCAGTTCTTC.

Comments on this clone: The junction differs from germline at one of its ends, possibly a read error. The V call is TRBV3-1 (or the pseudogene TRBV3-2), the J call TRBJ1-2; D not resolved. The CDR3 extends over 12 amino acids. CDR1 is LGHDT and CDR2 is YNNKEL in the germline V gene (reference sequence). In nucleotides, the CDR3 is TGTGCCAGCAGACAAGCCCAGTATGGCTACACCTTC. Protein sequence: CASRQAQYGYTF.

V is TRBV28 and J is TRBJ1-5, with D unresolved. The CDR3 length is 14 residues. Germline V gene sequence: CDR1 MDHEN, CDR2 SYDVKM. The V and J ends lost 6 bases and 2 bases respectively, with 11 bases between them. This CDR3 is CASSLDVGNQPQHF. CDR3 DNA sequence: TGTGCCAGCAGCCTAGACGTGGGCAATCAGCCCCAGCATTTT. Combining the CDR3 with reference TRBV28 and TRBJ1-5 gives the whole variable domain DVKVTQSSRYLVKRTGEKVFLECVQDMDHENMFWYRQDPGLGLRLIYFSYDVKMKEKGDIPEGYSVSREKKERFSLILESASTNQTSMYLCASSLDVGNQPQHFGDGTRLSIL.

This chain uses TRBV30 with TRBJ1-5, with D unresolved. Germline values: CDR1 GTSNPN, CDR2 SVGIG (reference sequence). Trimming stripped 0 bases from V and 7 bases from J, with 13 bases between. The CDR3 runs 14 residues. The CDR3 sequence: CAWSVTGMRQPQHF. CDR3 in DNA: TGTGCCTGGAGTGTTACGGGGATGAGGCAGCCCCAGCATTTT. The complete variable domain, with remaining parts taken from reference TRBV30 and TRBJ1-5, reads SQTIHQWPATLVQPVGSPLSLECTVEGTSNPNLYWYRQAAGRGLQLLFYSVGIGQISSEVPQNLSASRPQDRQFILSSKKLLLSDSGFYLCAWSVTGMRQPQHFGDGTRLSIL.

This sequence joins TRBV28 and TRBJ2-6, with D maybe TRBD2 (6 bases). The CDR3 is made up of 16 amino acids. Trimming stripped 8 bases from V and 0 bases from J, with 14 bases between. CDR1 MDHEN and CDR2 SYDVKM come from the germline V gene. The CDR3 reads CASSSGRYSGANVLTF. CDR3 nucleotides: TGTGCCAGCTCGAGCGGGCGATACTCTGGGGCCAACGTCCTGACTTTC.

The rearrangement joins TRBV7-2 to TRBJ2-2, with 11 bases identical to TRBD2. Per the germline V gene, CDR1 is SGHTA and CDR2 is FQGNSA. This CDR3 region has 17 residues. The J segment lost 7 bases and the V segment lost 5 bases, leaving 12 bases of the junction unmatched. In nucleotides, the CDR3 is TGTGCCAGCAGCCCTTTGCCGGGACTAGCGGTTTACGGGGAGCTGTTTTTT. Protein product: CASSPLPGLAVYGELFF.

The chain is built from TRBV20-1 and TRBJ1-1; D remains ambiguous. Trimming cost V 3 bases and J 4 bases, with 6 bases left between them. CDR3 length: 11 residues. Germline-derived CDR1 and CDR2 are DFQATT and SNEGSKA (reference sequence). In DNA, the CDR3 is TGCAGTGCTAGTACGGGCACTGAAGCTTTCTTT. Protein sequence: CSASTGTEAFF.

The chain has TRBV27 and TRBJ2-3, with D tentatively TRBD1 (7 bases). This CDR3 is 15 amino acids long. Germline V lookup: CDR1 MNHEY, CDR2 SMNVEV (reference sequence). The ends were cut back, 5 bases at V and 4 bases at J, with 16 bases in the middle. CDR3: CASSPGGGWPDTQYF. The CDR3 region has the DNA TGTGCCAGCAGTCCAGGGGGAGGATGGCCAGATACGCAGTATTTT.

This chain's CDR3 is CASSQWTSGSSNEQYF. The CDR3 DNA is TGTGCCAGCAGTCAATGGACTAGCGGGAGTTCCAACGAGCAGTACTTC. The rearrangement links TRBV6-2 or TRBV6-3 to TRBJ2-7; 13 nucleotides match TRBD2. CDR1 MNHEY and CDR2 SVGEGT come from the germline V gene. Trimming at V came to 5 bases and at J to 5 bases, leaving 9 bases not matched to a gene. The CDR3 extends over 16 amino acids.

A single count supports this clone. The chain combines TRBV7-2 with TRBJ2-7, with no clear D. V gave up 6 bases and J gave up 6 bases, with 15 bases separating them. In germline, CDR1 is SGHTA, CDR2 FQGNSA. There are 13 residues in the CDR3. The CDR3 DNA reads as TGTGCCAGCAGTGGAGCGTCTTTTGGCGAGCAGTACTTC. Protein product: CASSGASFGEQYF.

This chain links TRBV5-1 with TRBJ2-3; D gene uncertain. V was shortened by 0 bases and J by 4 bases, with 12 bases between the two germline ends. The length of the CDR3 is 15 residues. Germline V CDR1 and CDR2: SGHRS, YFSETQ. CDR3 sequence reads: CASSLAPASADTQYF. For the CDR3, the DNA is TGCGCCAGCAGCTTGGCCCCAGCGAGCGCAGATACGCAGTATTTT.

The chain has TRBV4-1 and TRBJ1-2; D unresolved. V gave up 4 bases and J gave up 9 bases, with 21 bases separating them. There are 15 residues in the CDR3. Germline assignment: CDR1 MGHRA and CDR2 YSYEKL. Written as DNA, the CDR3 is TGCGCCAGCAGCCTTGGATCGACCGGGTATAGGAGCTACACCTTC. It yields the protein CASSLGSTGYRSYTF.

The rearrangement uses TRBV7-9 and TRBJ2-1; 9 bases line up with TRBD2. Germline CDR1 is SEHNR and CDR2 is FQNEAQ (reference sequence). Germline trimming cut 0 bases from V and 7 bases from J; bases unmatched to any gene: 7. This CDR3 comprises 16 residues. CDR3 region: CASSLAGLAGINEQFF. The CDR3 coding sequence is TGTGCCAGCAGCTTAGCGGGGCTAGCGGGGATAAATGAGCAGTTCTTC.

J is TRBJ2-1 and V is TRBV19, with 10 positions matching TRBD2. Germline trimming cut 5 bases from V and 5 bases from J; bases unmatched to any gene: 9. Germline lookup yields CDR1 LNHDA and CDR2 SQIVND (reference sequence). The length of the CDR3 is 16 residues. The CDR3 is CASSEPGLASHNEQFF. CDR3 DNA sequence: TGTGCCAGTAGTGAACCGGGACTAGCGTCCCACAATGAGCAGTTCTTC.

This clone occurred once. The CDR3 spells CASSIWAGDYEQYF. In nucleotides, the CDR3 is TGTGCCAGTAGTATATGGGCAGGGGACTACGAGCAGTACTTC. The rearrangement uses TRBV19 and TRBJ2-7; TRBD1 is a possible D gene (6 bases). The ends were cut back, 2 bases at V and 3 bases at J, with 11 bases in the middle. The CDR3 has 14 amino acids. Germline V gene sequence: CDR1 LNHDA, CDR2 SQIVND (reference sequence).

A remark on this clone: The junction and the germline gene differ at one end; a read error may be behind it. This chain uses TRBV7-7 with TRBJ2-1; 11 nucleotides line up with TRBD2. This CDR3 comprises 16 residues. From germline, CDR1 is SSHAT and CDR2 FNYEAQ (reference sequence). CDR3 sequence: CASSLLAGVPYNEQFF. CDR3 DNA sequence: TGTGCTAGCAGCTTACTAGCGGGAGTACCCTACAATGAGCAGTTCTTC.

The chain is built from TRBV3-1 (or the pseudogene TRBV3-2) and TRBJ2-7; 7 bases are shared with TRBD2. J was trimmed by 1 base and V by 6 bases; bases with no gene match: 6. Per the germline V gene, CDR1 is LGHDT and CDR2 is YNNKEL (reference sequence). The CDR3 extends over 14 amino acids. The DNA for the CDR3 is TGTGCCAGCAGTATGCTAGCGGTATCCTACGAGCAGTACTTC. This sequence encodes CASSMLAVSYEQYF.

This clone was counted a single time. The chain joins TRBV27 to TRBJ1-4; D may be TRBD1 (5 bases). The CDR3 totals 14 residues. Trimming removed 4 bases from V and 7 bases from J, with 13 bases in between. Germline assignment: CDR1 MNHEY and CDR2 SMNVEV (reference sequence). The CDR3 is CASSWGREGEKLFF. CDR3 coding DNA: TGTGCCAGCAGTTGGGGCAGGGAGGGTGAAAAACTGTTTTTT. The variable domain in full, with the rest retrieved from reference TRBV27 and TRBJ1-4, is EAQVTQNPRYLITVTGKKLTVTCSQNMNHEYMSWYRQDPGLGLRQIYYSMNVEVTDKGDVPEGYKVSRKEKRNFPLILESPSPNQTSLYFCASSWGREGEKLFFGSGTQLSVL.

The chain is built from TRBV5-5 and TRBJ1-5, with TRBD1 matching 8 bases. Germline CDR1 SGHKS, CDR2 YYEKEE (reference sequence). Germline trimming cut 3 bases from V and 11 bases from J; bases unmatched to any gene: 13. The CDR3 runs to 15 residues. CDR3 nucleotide sequence: TGTGCCAGCAGCTCGGGGACAGGAGCCTTTTTGGCCCAGCATTTT. This sequence encodes CASSSGTGAFLAQHF.

CDR3 DNA sequence: TGTGCCAGCAGCTTAAACTCGGGGCGGGGTGAAAAACTGTTTTTT. Its translation: CASSLNSGRGEKLFF. The chain combines TRBV9 with TRBJ1-4; D is possibly TRBD1 (5 bases). From germline, CDR1 is SGDLS and CDR2 YYNGEE. The V gene lost 4 bases and the J gene lost 7 bases, with 17 bases spanning the gap. There are 15 residues in the CDR3.

The chain has TRBV7-3 and TRBJ2-2, with TRBD1 matching 7 bases. Looked up from germline, CDR1 is SGHTA and CDR2 is FQGTGA. With 2 bases clipped from V and 1 base from J, the junction kept 4 bases outside the gene matches. The CDR3 has 16 residues. CDR3 nucleotides: TGTGCCAGCAGCTTAGGACAGGAGAAGAACACCGGGGAGCTGTTTTTT. This encodes CASSLGQEKNTGELFF.

The chain is built from TRBV5-6 and TRBJ2-5; no reliable D call. Germline V gene data show CDR1 as SGHDT and CDR2 as YYEEEE. CDR3 length: 16 amino acids. V lost 4 bases to trimming and J lost 2 bases, with 18 bases between them. As DNA, the CDR3 is TGTGCCAGCAGCCTGTTGTCATCGGGTCGACAAGAGACCCAGTACTTC. Translation gives CASSLLSSGRQETQYF.

Relative to its sample, this clone is medium-sized (0.01 to 0.1%). V is TRBV12-3 or TRBV12-4 and J is TRBJ2-1; the match to TRBD2 covers 12 bases. After removal of 5 bases from V and 15 bases from J, the junction contained 5 bases not matched to a gene. The CDR3 has 12 residues. The CDR3 DNA sequence: TGTGCCAGCAGTCAAGGACTAGCGGGGAGGTTCTTC. Amino acid sequence: CASSQGLAGRFF.

The rearrangement uses TRBV14 and TRBJ2-3; 8 nucleotides line up with TRBD2. This CDR3 has 17 residues. Germline CDR1 reads SGHDN; CDR2 reads FVKESK. Losses at the gene ends were 4 bases for V and 7 bases for J; bases not matched to a gene: 16. The CDR3 is CASSLVVAGNNLYTQYF. The CDR3 DNA reads as TGTGCCAGCAGCCTGGTGGTAGCGGGAAATAACTTGTATACGCAGTATTTT.

The chain couples TRBV24-1 to TRBJ2-1, with D tentatively TRBD1 (6 bases). Trimming removed 4 bases at V and 3 bases at J, with 15 bases between. CDR3 size: 16 residues. CDR1 KGHDR and CDR2 SFDVKD come from the germline V gene. The CDR3 region is CATSDSQGFHYNEQFF. As DNA, the CDR3 is TGTGCCACCAGTGACTCCCAGGGGTTTCACTACAATGAGCAGTTCTTC.